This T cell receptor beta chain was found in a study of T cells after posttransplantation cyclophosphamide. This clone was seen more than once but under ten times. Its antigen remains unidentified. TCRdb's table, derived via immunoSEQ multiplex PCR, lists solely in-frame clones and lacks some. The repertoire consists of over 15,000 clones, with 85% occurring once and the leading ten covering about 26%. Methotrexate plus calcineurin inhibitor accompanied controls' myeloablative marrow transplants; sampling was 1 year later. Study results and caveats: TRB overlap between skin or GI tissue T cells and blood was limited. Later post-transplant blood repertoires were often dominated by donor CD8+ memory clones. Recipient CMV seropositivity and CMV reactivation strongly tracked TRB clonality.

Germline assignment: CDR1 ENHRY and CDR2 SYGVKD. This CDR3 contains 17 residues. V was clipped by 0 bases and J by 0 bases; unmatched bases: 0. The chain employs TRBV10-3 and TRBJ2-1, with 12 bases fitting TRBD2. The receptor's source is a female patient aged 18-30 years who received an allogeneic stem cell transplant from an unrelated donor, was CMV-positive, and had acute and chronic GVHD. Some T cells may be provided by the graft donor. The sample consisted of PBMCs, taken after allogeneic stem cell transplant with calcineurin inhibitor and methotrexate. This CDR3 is CAISESTSGSSYNEQFF. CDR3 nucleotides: TGTGCCATCAGTGAGTCGACTAGCGGGAGCTCCTACAATGAGCAGTTCTTC.